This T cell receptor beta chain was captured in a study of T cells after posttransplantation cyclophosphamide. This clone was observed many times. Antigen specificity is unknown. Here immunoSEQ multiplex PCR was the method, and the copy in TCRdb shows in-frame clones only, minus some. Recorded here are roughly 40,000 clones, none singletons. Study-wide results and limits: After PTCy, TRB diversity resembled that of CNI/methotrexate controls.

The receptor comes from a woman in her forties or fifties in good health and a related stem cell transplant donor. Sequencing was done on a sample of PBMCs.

DNA for the CDR3: TGTGCCAGCAGTCCGAGGACAGGGGACTATCGGGGCAATCAGCCCCAGCATTTT. Translated, it gives CASSPRTGDYRGNQPQHF. J is TRBJ1-5 and V is TRBV27; 9 positions agree with TRBD1. CDR1 is MNHEY and CDR2 is SMNVEV in the germline V gene (reference sequence). The V gene end was trimmed by 5 bases and the J gene end by 2 bases; junction bases not matched to a gene: 13. The CDR3 totals 18 residues.